This entry lists 8 T cell receptor beta chains sequenced from one sample in a study of T cells after yellow fever vaccination. TCRdb processed the 5' RACE reads anew with MiXCR; each CDR3 protein has one entry. The table records about 430,000 distinct CDR3 sequences, roughly a sixth of them present only once. The specimen was PBMCs, collected before the yellow fever booster vaccination. The receptors come from a man aged 18 to 29 who received the YFV17D yellow fever vaccine.

CDR3 coding DNA: TGCGCCAGCAGCGGCGATCCGGGGGGCCAGAACATTCAGTACTTC. Its translation: CASSGDPGGQNIQYF. The chain joins TRBV5-1 to TRBJ2-4; a weak D match, TRBD2 (7 bases). Germline loops: CDR1 SGHRS, CDR2 YFSETQ. The V and J ends lost 4 bases and 7 bases respectively, with 18 bases between them. The CDR3 contains 15 residues.

This clonotype was found a few times. The chain carries TRBV4-1 and TRBJ2-7; 7 bases line up with TRBD1. Germline V lookup: CDR1 MGHRA, CDR2 YSYEKL. The CDR3 consists of 13 residues. V trimming: 4 bases; J trimming: 3 bases; junction bases outside the gene matches: 3. The CDR3 nucleotides read TGCGCCAGCAGCCCAAGACAGGGCTACGAGCAGTACGTC. Translation: CASSPRQGYEQYV.

The V call is TRBV24-1, the J call TRBJ2-3, with D unresolved. The CDR3 has 15 residues. V lost 2 bases to trimming and J lost 4 bases, with 12 bases between them. Germline V gene sequence: CDR1 KGHDR, CDR2 SFDVKD. The CDR3 sequence is CATSDSLGPADTQYF. The CDR3 nucleotides read TGTGCCACCAGTGATTCCCTGGGTCCAGCAGATACGCAGTATTTT.

The gene calls are TRBV5-1 and TRBJ2-1, with D tentatively TRBD1 (5 bases). Germline assignment: CDR1 SGHRS and CDR2 YFSETQ. This CDR3 region has 16 residues. Trimming left V 0 bases short and J 0 bases short, with 10 bases between. The CDR3 here is CASSLGLGVSYNEQFF. Here the CDR3 DNA reads TGCGCCAGCAGCTTGGGGTTAGGGGTCTCCTACAATGAGCAGTTCTTC. The whole variable domain, filled in from reference TRBV5-1 and TRBJ2-1, reads KAGVTQTPRYLIKTRGQQVTLSCSPISGHRSVSWYQQTPGQGLQFLFEYFSETQRNKGNFPGRFSGRQFSNSRSEMNVSTLELGDSALYLCASSLGLGVSYNEQFFGPGTRLTVL.

J is TRBJ2-1 and V is TRBV30, with TRBD2 as a possible D gene (6 bases). Germline lookup yields CDR1 GTSNPN and CDR2 SVGIG (reference sequence). CDR3 length: 16 residues. Trimming stripped 0 bases from V and 9 bases from J, with 21 bases between. For the CDR3, the DNA is TGTGCCTGGAGTGTACTTGTTCCGGGAGTAGTGGGTGAGCAGTTCTTC. Translating gives CAWSVLVPGVVGEQFF.

This clonotype appeared a few times. The rearrangement uses TRBV11-2 and TRBJ2-1; tentative D call: TRBD1 (6 bases). The CDR3 runs to 12 residues. Trimming removed 5 bases at V and 10 bases at J, with 12 bases between. Germline values: CDR1 SGHAT, CDR2 FQNNGV. CDR3 DNA sequence: TGTGCCAGCAGCCCAGGACAGTTAGAGCAGTTCTTC. As protein: CASSPGQLEQFF.

The chain is built from TRBV19 and TRBJ1-6, with D unresolved. With 5 bases removed from V and 10 bases from J, the gap between germline ends came to 21 bases. Germline V gives CDR1 LNHDA, CDR2 SQIVND (reference sequence). This CDR3 has 16 residues. The CDR3 loop is CASSSHRVSRKSPLHF. The CDR3 DNA sequence: TGTGCCAGTAGTTCACATCGGGTCTCCAGGAAGTCACCCCTCCACTTT.

The rearrangement uses TRBV28 and TRBJ1-4; a possible D gene is TRBD1 (6 bases). This CDR3 is 16 amino acids long. V was clipped by 7 bases and J by 0 bases, with 15 bases between them. The germline V gene encodes CDR1 MDHEN and CDR2 SYDVKM. CDR3 sequence (DNA): TGTGCCAGCACCCCCACCCCAGGGGCAACTAATGAAAAACTGTTTTTT. Translation: CASTPTPGATNEKLFF.